The rows below give T cell receptor beta chains drawn from one sample of a study of cytomegalovirus exposure and HLA in healthy donors. Libraries were prepared by immunoSEQ multiplex PCR; TCRdb keeps only in-frame clonotypes and omits some of them. The data show about 160,000 clones, with 65% to 85% seen just once and 7% held by the top ten. Sequenced material: PBMCs. The receptor source for this set is a woman aged 40 to 50 in good health and CMV-seropositive. CDR3s include the opening cysteine and the closing phenylalanine or tryptophan. The order of the fields is D gene, clone size, V gene, J gene, CDR3 protein, CDR3 DNA. D genes are given only for firm matches. The size of a clone is reported for some rows only, either as once, few or many, or as a class for expanded clones.

d_call: .
clone_size: .
v_call: TRBV30
j_call: TRBJ2-2
cdr3_aa: CAWSVDGATGELFF
cdr3_nt: TGTGCCTGGAGTGTAGATGGAGCCACCGGGGAGCTGTTTTTT

d_call: TRBD1
clone_size: .
v_call: TRBV5-1
j_call: TRBJ1-1
cdr3_aa: CASSLGTGGLLNTEAFF
cdr3_nt: TGCGCCAGCAGCCTCGGGACAGGGGGCCTCTTGAACACTGAAGCTTTCTTT

d_call: .
clone_size: .
v_call: TRBV10-1
j_call: TRBJ1-3
cdr3_aa: CASSPHLDQGGNTIYF
cdr3_nt: TGCGCCAGCAGTCCCCACTTAGACCAGGGAGGAAACACCATATATTTT

d_call: TRBD1
clone_size: .
v_call: TRBV7-2
j_call: TRBJ1-4
cdr3_aa: CASSLVGQGAGLGEKLFF
cdr3_nt: TGTGCCAGCAGCTTAGTCGGGCAGGGGGCTGGGCTAGGAGAAAAACTGTTTTTT

d_call: TRBD2
clone_size: .
v_call: TRBV4-2
j_call: TRBJ2-5
cdr3_aa: CASSQDRTSGARETQYF
cdr3_nt: TGTGCCAGCAGCCAAGATAGAACTAGCGGGGCTCGGGAGACCCAGTACTTC

d_call: TRBD1
clone_size: few
v_call: TRBV4-1
j_call: TRBJ1-2
cdr3_aa: CASSQDSTGDGYTF
cdr3_nt: TGCGCCAGCAGCCAAGACAGTACAGGGGATGGCTACACCTTC

d_call: .
clone_size: .
v_call: TRBV30
j_call: TRBJ2-6
cdr3_aa: CAWSVTQATGANGLTF
cdr3_nt: TGTGCCTGGAGTGTAACCCAGGCCACTGGGGCCAACGGCCTGACTTTC

d_call: .
clone_size: .
v_call: TRBV5-4
j_call: TRBJ2-3
cdr3_aa: CASSFGGLGTDTQYF
cdr3_nt: TGTGCCAGCAGCTTTGGCGGGCTGGGCACAGATACGCAGTATTTT

d_call: TRBD2
clone_size: .
v_call: TRBV6-1
j_call: TRBJ2-5
cdr3_aa: CASSVVAGGSQTQYF
cdr3_nt: TGTGCCAGCAGTGTAGTAGCGGGGGGATCGCAGACCCAGTACTTC

d_call: .
clone_size: .
v_call: TRBV5-1
j_call: TRBJ2-7
cdr3_aa: CASSLDSTYEQYF
cdr3_nt: TGCGCCAGCAGCTTGGACAGTACCTACGAGCAGTACTTC

d_call: .
clone_size: .
v_call: TRBV30
j_call: TRBJ1-1
cdr3_aa: CAWISGLVNTEAFF
cdr3_nt: TGTGCCTGGATTTCGGGTTTGGTGAACACTGAAGCTTTCTTT

d_call: .
clone_size: .
v_call: TRBV6-1
j_call: TRBJ1-6
cdr3_aa: CASIMDSSYNSPLHF
cdr3_nt: TGTGCCAGCATTATGGACAGCTCCTATAATTCACCCCTCCACTTT

d_call: .
clone_size: .
v_call: TRBV9
j_call: TRBJ2-2
cdr3_aa: CASSLLSGGTSTGELFF
cdr3_nt: TGTGCCAGCAGCCTTTTATCAGGGGGGACGAGCACCGGGGAGCTGTTTTTT

d_call: .
clone_size: few
v_call: TRBV28
j_call: TRBJ2-1
cdr3_aa: CASSPYGGGDNEQFF
cdr3_nt: TGTGCCAGCAGTCCCTACGGGGGTGGTGATAATGAGCAGTTCTTC

d_call: TRBD1
clone_size: .
v_call: TRBV9
j_call: TRBJ2-1
cdr3_aa: CASSVGGTGAYNEQFF
cdr3_nt: TGTGCCAGCAGCGTAGGTGGGACAGGGGCCTACAATGAGCAGTTCTTC

d_call: TRBD1
clone_size: .
v_call: TRBV27
j_call: TRBJ1-1
cdr3_aa: CASRRDRLNTEAFF
cdr3_nt: TGTGCCAGCAGAAGGGACAGACTGAACACTGAAGCTTTCTTT

d_call: TRBD1
clone_size: few
v_call: TRBV5-5
j_call: TRBJ1-1
cdr3_aa: CASSSDRVTEAFF
cdr3_nt: TGTGCCAGCAGCTCAGACAGGGTGACTGAAGCTTTCTTT

d_call: TRBD1
clone_size: .
v_call: TRBV29-1
j_call: TRBJ1-2
cdr3_aa: CSVRGGSMDYTF
cdr3_nt: TGCAGCGTTAGAGGGGGCTCTATGGACTACACCTTC

d_call: TRBD1
clone_size: .
v_call: TRBV6-4
j_call: TRBJ1-6
cdr3_aa: CASRASGQENSPLHF
cdr3_nt: TGTGCCAGCAGGGCCTCGGGACAGGAAAATTCACCCCTCCACTTT

d_call: .
clone_size: .
v_call: TRBV28
j_call: TRBJ1-2
cdr3_aa: CASSLTAYGYTF
cdr3_nt: TGTGCCAGCAGTTTGACAGCCTATGGCTACACCTTC

d_call: .
clone_size: .
v_call: TRBV30
j_call: TRBJ2-7
cdr3_aa: CAWTGQVPYEQYF
cdr3_nt: TGTGCCTGGACCGGTCAGGTCCCCTACGAGCAGTACTTC

d_call: TRBD1
clone_size: .
v_call: TRBV5-6
j_call: TRBJ2-7
cdr3_aa: CASSHGLDRGHYEQYF
cdr3_nt: TGTGCCAGCAGCCATGGCCTCGACAGGGGCCACTACGAGCAGTACTTC

d_call: .
clone_size: few
v_call: TRBV25-1
j_call: TRBJ1-4
cdr3_aa: CASSRQAPNEKLFF
cdr3_nt: TGTGCCAGCAGCAGACAGGCCCCTAATGAAAAACTGTTTTTT

d_call: TRBD1
clone_size: .
v_call: TRBV4-1
j_call: TRBJ2-1
cdr3_aa: CASSQILTGTGIGNEQFF
cdr3_nt: TGCGCCAGCAGCCAAATTCTGACCGGGACAGGGATCGGCAATGAGCAGTTCTTC

d_call: .
clone_size: once
v_call: TRBV27
j_call: TRBJ2-3
cdr3_aa: CASQNPGLPVYF
cdr3_nt: TGTGCCAGCCAAAATCCGGGACTGCCTGTGTATTTT

d_call: .
clone_size: few
v_call: TRBV6-4
j_call: TRBJ1-6
cdr3_aa: CASSLSFNSPLHF
cdr3_nt: TGTGCCAGCAGTTTGAGCTTTAATTCACCCCTCCACTTT

d_call: TRBD2
clone_size: .
v_call: TRBV7-8
j_call: TRBJ2-5
cdr3_aa: CASSQRVLAGGWGGAQYF
cdr3_nt: TGTGCCAGCAGCCAAAGAGTACTAGCGGGGGGCTGGGGTGGGGCCCAGTACTTC

d_call: .
clone_size: .
v_call: TRBV6-4
j_call: TRBJ1-3
cdr3_aa: CASSDSALGQPSSGNTIYF
cdr3_nt: TGTGCCAGCAGTGACTCGGCCCTTGGGCAGCCGAGCTCTGGAAACACCATATATTTT

d_call: .
clone_size: .
v_call: TRBV6-6
j_call: TRBJ1-2
cdr3_aa: CASSPGVKSYTF
cdr3_nt: TGTGCCAGCAGTCCGGGAGTAAAGAGCTACACCTTC

d_call: .
clone_size: .
v_call: TRBV6-5
j_call: TRBJ1-4
cdr3_aa: CASSFTGDLDGQLFF
cdr3_nt: TGTGCCAGCAGTTTCACCGGGGATCTGGATGGACAACTGTTTTTT

d_call: .
clone_size: .
v_call: TRBV5-6
j_call: TRBJ1-6
cdr3_aa: CASSLGQARNSPLHF
cdr3_nt: TGTGCCAGCAGCTTGGGACAGGCGAGAAATTCACCCCTCCACTTT

d_call: .
clone_size: .
v_call: TRBV28
j_call: TRBJ1-2
cdr3_aa: CATATAANYGYTF
cdr3_nt: TGTGCCACCGCGACAGCAGCTAACTATGGCTACACCTTC

d_call: .
clone_size: .
v_call: TRBV19
j_call: TRBJ2-2
cdr3_aa: CASSKQAWELFF
cdr3_nt: TGTGCCAGTAGTAAACAGGCCTGGGAGCTGTTTTTT

d_call: TRBD2
clone_size: .
v_call: TRBV5-1
j_call: TRBJ2-7
cdr3_aa: CASSLGGGVSSYEQYF
cdr3_nt: TGCGCCAGCAGCTTAGGTGGGGGGGTTAGCTCCTACGAGCAGTACTTC

d_call: .
clone_size: .
v_call: TRBV5-1
j_call: TRBJ2-1
cdr3_aa: CASSLAEGEQFF
cdr3_nt: TGCGCCAGCAGCTTAGCCGAGGGAGAGCAGTTCTTC

d_call: .
clone_size: .
v_call: TRBV11-2
j_call: TRBJ1-1
cdr3_aa: CASSLDGGGLSMNTEAFF
cdr3_nt: TGTGCCAGCAGCTTAGATGGCGGGGGTTTATCAATGAACACTGAAGCTTTCTTT